Below are 32 T cell receptor beta chains sequenced from a single sample in a study of cytomegalovirus exposure and HLA in healthy donors. The study ran its PCR with 60 Vbeta and 13 Jbeta primers. Profiled with immunoSEQ multiplex PCR; TCRdb holds only in-frame clones, not every one. The sample holds about 120,000 clones, 60% to 80% seen once. Sequencing input: PBMCs. These receptors were obtained from a woman in her 30s in good health and CMV-seropositive.

The chain couples TRBV5-5 to TRBJ2-7, with D possibly being TRBD1 (5 bases). This CDR3 spans 13 amino acids. CDR1 SGHKS and CDR2 YYEKEE come from the germline V gene (reference sequence). V was trimmed by 3 bases and J by 2 bases, leaving 9 bases between them. In DNA form, the CDR3 reads TGTGCCAGCAGCTCCAGGGTAACCTACGAGCAGTACTTC. This encodes CASSSRVTYEQYF.

The chain carries TRBV11-3 and TRBJ2-3; D may be TRBD2 (6 bases). The V and J ends lost 2 bases and 3 bases respectively, with 12 bases between them. The germline V gene encodes CDR1 SGHNT and CDR2 YENEEA. The CDR3 consists of 15 residues. The CDR3 nucleotides are TGTGCCAGCAGCTTAACGGGAGTTAGTACAGATACGCAGTATTTT. Translated: CASSLTGVSTDTQYF.

This clone was counted a few times. This chain uses TRBV27 with TRBJ1-2; D is unresolved. Trimming shortened V by 3 bases and J by 8 bases, and 16 bases separated the two germline ends. Germline V gene data show CDR1 as MNHEY and CDR2 as SMNVEV (reference sequence). The CDR3 is made up of 14 amino acids. In nucleotides, the CDR3 is TGTGCCAGCAGTTTCCAGGCAACTACGGGGGGCTACACCTTC. Encoded protein: CASSFQATTGGYTF.

This chain links TRBV7-9 with TRBJ2-2; TRBD1 agrees at 7 bases. J gave up 0 bases and V 5 bases, and 15 bases lay outside the gene matches. This CDR3 has 19 amino acids. Germline V lookup: CDR1 SEHNR, CDR2 FQNEAQ (reference sequence). CDR3 in DNA: TGTGCCAGCAGCCAACCCAAGTTAAGGGGGCACACGAACACCGGGGAGCTGTTTTTT. It is translated as CASSQPKLRGHTNTGELFF.

The gene calls are TRBV2 and TRBJ2-3; D not resolved. Deletions cut 3 bases from V and 4 bases from J, with 11 bases between. Germline V CDR1 and CDR2: SNHLY, FYNNEI. This CDR3 has 14 amino acids. The CDR3 DNA reads TGTGCCAGCAGTGACCAAGGAGCCCCAGATACGCAGTATTTT. Amino acids: CASSDQGAPDTQYF.

CDR3 residues: CASSFQTYEQYF. CDR3 bases: TGTGCCAGCAGCTTCCAAACCTACGAGCAGTACTTC. This chain connects TRBV11-2 to TRBJ2-7; D uncertain. V shed 3 bases and J shed 2 bases, with 5 bases lying between them. The CDR3 contains 12 residues. The germline V gene has CDR1 SGHAT and CDR2 FQNNGV.

V gene TRBV30 combines with J gene TRBJ1-5; TRBD1 is a possible D gene (5 bases). V was shortened by 5 bases and J by 7 bases, with 15 bases between the two germline ends. Germline V gives CDR1 GTSNPN, CDR2 SVGIG (reference sequence). CDR3 length: 13 residues. The CDR3 spells CAWDQGRLQPQHF. CDR3 sequence (DNA): TGTGCCTGGGATCAGGGAAGGTTACAGCCCCAGCATTTT.

A few counts support this clone. At one of its ends the junction is not consistent with the germline gene, which may arise from a read error. The chain uses TRBV7-7 and TRBJ1-1; D is unclear. Looked up from germline, CDR1 is SSHAT and CDR2 is FNYEAQ (reference sequence). The CDR3 is made up of 15 amino acids. CDR3 loop: CASSQIGDSNTEAFF. The CDR3 DNA sequence: TGTGCTAGCAGCCAAATCGGTGATTCGAACACTGAAGCTTTCTTT.

V usage is TRBV4-1 and J usage is TRBJ2-1; TRBD2 aligns across 9 bases. This CDR3 contains 18 residues. Germline V gives CDR1 MGHRA, CDR2 YSYEKL. J gave up 6 bases and V 1 base, and 13 bases lay outside the gene matches. The DNA of the CDR3 is TGCGCCAGCAGCCAAGCTTCTAGCGGGACCGTATGGGGCAATGAGCAGTTCTTC. Its translation: CASSQASSGTVWGNEQFF.

This clone was recorded only once. This rearrangement joins TRBV5-1 to TRBJ2-1; maybe TRBD1 (6 bases). The CDR3 is 14 residues long. Looked up from germline, CDR1 is SGHRS and CDR2 is YFSETQ. V was pared by 2 bases and J by 5 bases, with 11 bases between. Here the CDR3 DNA reads TGCGCCAGCAGCTTAGGGGGAATCGACAATGAGCAGTTCTTC. Its protein product is CASSLGGIDNEQFF.

The genes are TRBV5-1 and TRBJ2-7, with D possibly matching TRBD2 (5 bases). Germline V gives CDR1 SGHRS, CDR2 YFSETQ. This CDR3 is 13 amino acids long. The V end lost 3 bases, the J end lost 7 bases, and 14 bases lay between the germline ends. Here the CDR3 DNA reads TGCGCCAGCAGCTCCGACTACTTCGGAGAGCAGTACTTC. It translates to CASSSDYFGEQYF.

This chain connects TRBV5-4 to TRBJ1-2, with 7 nucleotides matching TRBD1. The ends lost 4 bases at V and 5 bases at J; junction bases unmatched: 8. The CDR3 totals 14 residues. The germline CDR1 and CDR2 sequences are SGHNT and YYREEE (reference sequence). The CDR3 DNA reads as TGTGCCAGCAGCCCGGACAGGTTGGAGTATGGCTACACCTTC. Protein product: CASSPDRLEYGYTF. The complete variable domain, with remaining parts taken from reference TRBV5-4 and TRBJ1-2, reads ETGVTQSPTHLIKTRGQQVTLRCSSQSGHNTVSWYQQALGQGPQFIFQYYREEENGRGNFPPRFSGLQFPNYSSELNVNALELDDSALYLCASSPDRLEYGYTFGSGTRLTVV.

J is TRBJ2-5 and V is TRBV4-2; no clear D. The end of the DNA is better explained by TRBJ2-7, so the J call may be wrong. This CDR3 has 15 amino acids. Germline V lookup: CDR1 LGHNA, CDR2 YNFKEQ. CDR3 bases: TGTGCCAGCAGCCCCCAGGTCACCAGCTCCTACGAGCAGTACTTC. It encodes CASSPQVTSSYEQYF.

The chain links TRBV6-1 to TRBJ1-2; TRBD1 aligns across 10 bases. The junction had 13 bases not matched to a gene; V was cut back by 4 bases and J by 5 bases. Germline V gene lookup returns CDR1 MNHNS and CDR2 SASEGT. This CDR3 spans 17 amino acids. In nucleotides, the CDR3 is TGTGCCAGCAGTGGGGAGACAGGGGGCGGTCATTATTATGGCTACACCTTC. Its protein product is CASSGETGGGHYYGYTF.

This chain links TRBV5-1 with TRBJ2-1, with 9 bases that match TRBD2. Per the germline V gene, CDR1 is SGHRS and CDR2 is YFSETQ. This CDR3 is 16 amino acids long. V trimming: 5 bases; J trimming: 4 bases; junction bases outside the gene matches: 10. The CDR3 DNA reads TGCGCCAGCAGGTATAGACTAGCGGAGACTTACAATGAGCAGTTCTTC. Amino acid sequence: CASRYRLAETYNEQFF.

V and J are TRBV5-1 and TRBJ1-1, with unresolved D. The CDR3 extends over 12 amino acids. Germline lookup yields CDR1 SGHRS and CDR2 YFSETQ. The germline V and J ends were trimmed by 2 bases and 4 bases, with 6 bases remaining between them. The DNA for the CDR3 is TGCGCCAGCAGCTTTACGGGCACTGAAGCTTTCTTT. Protein sequence: CASSFTGTEAFF.

The chain links TRBV6-5 to TRBJ1-2; 9 bases fit TRBD1. Germline V gene lookup returns CDR1 MNHEY and CDR2 SVGAGI. V lost 2 bases and J lost 8; bases outside the gene matches: 6. This CDR3 comprises 14 residues. CDR3 residues: CASSYGTGRGGYTF. The CDR3 region has the DNA TGTGCCAGCAGTTACGGGACAGGGCGCGGAGGCTACACCTTC.

This sequence joins TRBV5-6 and TRBJ1-3; possible D gene TRBD1, 5 bases. The CDR3 totals 17 residues. Germline CDR1 and CDR2: SGHDT and YYEEEE. V was pared by 2 bases and J by 0 bases, with 15 bases between. CDR3 in DNA: TGTGCCAGCAGCTTTCTCCGCGACAGTATCTCTGGAAACACCATATATTTT. The encoded protein is CASSFLRDSISGNTIYF.

This clone was seen a single time. This chain links TRBV10-3 with TRBJ1-5; the D is unclear. Per the germline V gene, CDR1 is ENHRY and CDR2 is SYGVKD. CDR3 length equals 16 residues. Trimming left V 0 bases short and J 2 bases short, with 11 bases between. For the CDR3, the DNA is TGTGCCATCAGTGAGTCAGGAGACTGGGGCAATCAGCCCCAGCATTTT. Translating gives CAISESGDWGNQPQHF.

J is TRBJ2-7 and V is TRBV30; D uncertain. Germline assignment: CDR1 GTSNPN and CDR2 SVGIG (reference sequence). V lost 0 bases, J lost 3 bases, and 6 bases lay in between. There are 12 residues in the CDR3. Here the CDR3 DNA reads TGTGCCTGGAGTGTACGGAGCTACGAGCAGTACTTC. Amino acid sequence: CAWSVRSYEQYF. Together with reference TRBV30 and TRBJ2-7, the CDR3 gives the full variable domain: SQTIHQWPATLVQPVGSPLSLECTVEGTSNPNLYWYRQAAGRGLQLLFYSVGIGQISSEVPQNLSASRPQDRQFILSSKKLLLSDSGFYLCAWSVRSYEQYFGPGTRLTVT.

The rearrangement links TRBV30 to TRBJ1-3; TRBD1 matches 7 bases. J lost 0 bases, V lost 3 bases, and 5 bases had no gene match. Germline V CDR1 and CDR2: GTSNPN, SVGIG (reference sequence). CDR3 length: 15 residues. CDR3 DNA sequence: TGTGCCTGGAGGGAGACAGGGAGCTCTGGAAACACCATATATTTT. This sequence encodes CAWRETGSSGNTIYF.

The J gene is TRBJ1-5, the V gene TRBV19; tentative D call: TRBD1 (5 bases). Trimming stripped 5 bases from V and 7 bases from J, with 15 bases between. Germline lookup yields CDR1 LNHDA and CDR2 SQIVND (reference sequence). The CDR3 contains 14 residues. The CDR3: CASSGGGMGQPQHF. The CDR3 region has the DNA TGTGCCAGTAGTGGGGGGGGGATGGGGCAGCCCCAGCATTTT.

The chain joins TRBV7-3 to TRBJ1-1, with D maybe TRBD1 (6 bases). This CDR3 is built from 13 residues. In germline, CDR1 is SGHTA, CDR2 FQGTGA. With 3 bases removed from V and 4 bases from J, the gap between germline ends came to 9 bases. CDR3: CASSFGGVTEAFF. DNA of the CDR3: TGTGCCAGCAGCTTTGGGGGCGTCACTGAAGCTTTCTTT.

The rearrangement joins TRBV7-2 to TRBJ1-1, with D possibly being TRBD1 (5 bases). V was pared by 3 bases and J by 4 bases, with 6 bases between. Germline loops: CDR1 SGHTA, CDR2 FQGNSA. The CDR3 spans 12 residues. The CDR3 spells CASSFRVTEAFF. The CDR3 DNA follows: TGTGCCAGCAGCTTCAGGGTCACTGAAGCTTTCTTT.

The chain joins TRBV10-3 to TRBJ2-7; a possible D gene is TRBD2 (5 bases). CDR1 ENHRY and CDR2 SYGVKD come from the germline V gene. V was cut by 6 bases and J by 0 bases, with 18 bases left in between. This CDR3 region has 16 residues. The CDR3 DNA sequence: TGTGCCATCAGAGGGAATAGGACTTCAAGCTCCTACGAGCAGTACTTC. Encoded protein: CAIRGNRTSSSYEQYF.

This clone has more than one count but fewer than ten. The chain couples TRBV4-1 to TRBJ1-4, with a weak D call TRBD1 (5 bases). Germline assignment: CDR1 MGHRA and CDR2 YSYEKL. V shed 1 base and J shed 10 bases, with 13 bases lying between them. This CDR3 is 14 amino acids long. The CDR3 nucleotides are TGCGCCAGCAGCCAAGTCGGGCAGGGAGGAAAACTGTTTTTT. Protein: CASSQVGQGGKLFF.

V is TRBV19 and J is TRBJ2-1; the match to TRBD2 covers 9 bases. The V gene's germline CDR1 is LNHDA and CDR2 SQIVND (reference sequence). This CDR3 has 19 amino acids. Trimming took 5 bases from V and 0 from J; bases not matched to a gene: 14. The CDR3 loop is CASSPRSGRLSISYNEQFF. The CDR3 nucleotides read TGTGCCAGTAGTCCCCGCAGCGGGAGGCTATCCATCTCCTACAATGAGCAGTTCTTC. Complete variable domain (other parts from reference TRBV19 and TRBJ2-1): DGGITQSPKYLFRKEGQNVTLSCEQNLNHDAMYWYRQDPGQGLRLIYYSQIVNDFQKGDIAEGYSVSREKKESFPLTVTSAQKNPTAFYLCASSPRSGRLSISYNEQFFGPGTRLTVL.

This sequence joins TRBV4-1 and TRBJ2-5; D call uncertain. TRBJ2-7 explains the end of the DNA better; the J call may be wrong. Germline assignment: CDR1 MGHRA and CDR2 YSYEKL. The CDR3 spans 11 residues. This CDR3 is CASSQDVEQYF. CDR3 nucleotides: TGCGCCAGCAGCCAAGACGTCGAGCAGTACTTC.

The chain carries TRBV30 and TRBJ1-3; 7 bases are shared with TRBD1. V lost 2 bases, J lost 8 bases, and 12 bases stayed unmatched. CDR1 GTSNPN and CDR2 SVGIG come from the germline V gene (reference sequence). The CDR3 totals 15 residues. CDR3: CAWSSHGTAGDTIYF. The DNA for the CDR3 is TGTGCCTGGAGTTCCCATGGGACAGCCGGAGACACCATATATTTT.

The rearrangement uses TRBV30 and TRBJ2-5, with TRBD1 matching over 9 bases. This CDR3 has 15 residues. V dropped 3 bases and J dropped 6; count of bases not matched to a gene: 11. Germline CDR1 is GTSNPN and CDR2 is SVGIG (reference sequence). CDR3 coding DNA: TGTGCCTGGAGGAAAATGGACAGGGGAGTGCAGACCCAGTACTTC. It is translated as CAWRKMDRGVQTQYF. Supplemented by reference TRBV30 and TRBJ2-5, the full variable domain reads SQTIHQWPATLVQPVGSPLSLECTVEGTSNPNLYWYRQAAGRGLQLLFYSVGIGQISSEVPQNLSASRPQDRQFILSSKKLLLSDSGFYLCAWRKMDRGVQTQYFGPGTRLLVL.

Here the CDR3 DNA reads TGTGCCAGTAGTACAGGCCTAGGGACAGGGGGCTTCTACAATGAGCAGTTCTTC. Residues: CASSTGLGTGGFYNEQFF. J is TRBJ2-1 and V is TRBV19, with TRBD1 matching 12 bases. CDR1 and CDR2 (germline): LNHDA, SQIVND (reference sequence). V was pared by 4 bases and J by 3 bases, with 10 bases of the junction left unmatched. CDR3 length: 18 amino acids.

The V and J genes are TRBV20-1 and TRBJ2-7; TRBD1 agrees at 7 bases. V dropped 4 bases and J dropped 4; count of bases not matched to a gene: 1. The CDR3 totals 11 residues. Germline CDR1 and CDR2: DFQATT and SNEGSKA (reference sequence). The CDR3 here is CSAKTGYEQYF. CDR3 bases: TGCAGTGCTAAGACAGGGTACGAGCAGTACTTC.